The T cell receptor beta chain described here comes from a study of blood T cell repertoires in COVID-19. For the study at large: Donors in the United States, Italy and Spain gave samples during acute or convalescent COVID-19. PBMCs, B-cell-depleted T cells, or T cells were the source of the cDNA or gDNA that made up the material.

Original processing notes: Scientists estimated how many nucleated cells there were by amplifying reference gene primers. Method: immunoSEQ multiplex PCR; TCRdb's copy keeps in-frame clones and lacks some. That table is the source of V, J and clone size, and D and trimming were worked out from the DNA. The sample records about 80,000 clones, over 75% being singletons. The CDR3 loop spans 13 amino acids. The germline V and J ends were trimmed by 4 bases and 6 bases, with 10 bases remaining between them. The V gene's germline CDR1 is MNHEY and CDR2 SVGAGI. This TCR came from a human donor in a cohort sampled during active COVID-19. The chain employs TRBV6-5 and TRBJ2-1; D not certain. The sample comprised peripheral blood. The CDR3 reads CASSFPSVNEQFF. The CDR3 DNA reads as TGTGCCAGCAGTTTTCCGTCCGTCAATGAGCAGTTCTTC.